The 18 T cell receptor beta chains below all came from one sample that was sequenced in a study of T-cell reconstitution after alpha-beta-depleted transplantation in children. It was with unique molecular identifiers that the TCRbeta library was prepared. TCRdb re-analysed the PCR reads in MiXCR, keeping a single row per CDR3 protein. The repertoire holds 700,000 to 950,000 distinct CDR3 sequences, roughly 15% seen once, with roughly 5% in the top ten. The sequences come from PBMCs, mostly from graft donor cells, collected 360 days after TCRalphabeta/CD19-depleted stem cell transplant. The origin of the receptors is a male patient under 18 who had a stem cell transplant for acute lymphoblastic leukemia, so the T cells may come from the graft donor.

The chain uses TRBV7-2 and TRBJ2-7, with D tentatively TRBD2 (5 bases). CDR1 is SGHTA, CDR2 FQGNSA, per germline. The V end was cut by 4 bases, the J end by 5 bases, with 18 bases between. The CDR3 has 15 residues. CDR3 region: CASSWGARVGDEQYF. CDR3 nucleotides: TGTGCCAGCAGCTGGGGAGCCCGAGTTGGGGACGAGCAGTACTTC.

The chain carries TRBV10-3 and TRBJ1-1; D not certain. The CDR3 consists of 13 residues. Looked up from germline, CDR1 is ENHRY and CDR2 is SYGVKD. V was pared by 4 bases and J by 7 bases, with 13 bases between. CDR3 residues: CAISGPGRNEAFF. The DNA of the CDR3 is TGTGCCATCAGTGGACCCGGGCGAAATGAAGCTTTCTTT.

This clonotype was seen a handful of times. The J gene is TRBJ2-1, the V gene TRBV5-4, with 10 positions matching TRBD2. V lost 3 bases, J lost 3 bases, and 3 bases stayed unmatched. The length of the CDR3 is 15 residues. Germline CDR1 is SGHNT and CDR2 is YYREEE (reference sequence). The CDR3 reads CASSYVAGGYNEQFF. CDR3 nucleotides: TGTGCCAGCAGCTATGTAGCGGGAGGCTACAATGAGCAGTTCTTC.

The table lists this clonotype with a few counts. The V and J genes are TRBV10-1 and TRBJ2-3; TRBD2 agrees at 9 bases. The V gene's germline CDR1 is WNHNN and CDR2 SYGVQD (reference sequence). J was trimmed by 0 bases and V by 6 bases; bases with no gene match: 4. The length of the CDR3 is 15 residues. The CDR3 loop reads CASREGLASTDTQYF. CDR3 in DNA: TGCGCCAGCAGGGAAGGACTAGCGAGCACAGATACGCAGTATTTT.

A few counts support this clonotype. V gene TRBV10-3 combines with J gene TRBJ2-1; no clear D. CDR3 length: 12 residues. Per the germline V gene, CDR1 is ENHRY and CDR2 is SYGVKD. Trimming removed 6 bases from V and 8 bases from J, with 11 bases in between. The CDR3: CAISPHDHEQFF. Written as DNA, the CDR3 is TGTGCCATCAGCCCTCACGACCATGAGCAGTTCTTC.

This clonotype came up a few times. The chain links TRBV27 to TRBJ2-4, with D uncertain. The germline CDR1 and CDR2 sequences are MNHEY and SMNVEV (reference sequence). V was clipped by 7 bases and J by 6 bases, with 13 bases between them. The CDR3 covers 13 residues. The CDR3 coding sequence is TGTGCCAGCAAGTGGGGAACCTCAAACATTCAGTACTTC. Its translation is CASKWGTSNIQYF.

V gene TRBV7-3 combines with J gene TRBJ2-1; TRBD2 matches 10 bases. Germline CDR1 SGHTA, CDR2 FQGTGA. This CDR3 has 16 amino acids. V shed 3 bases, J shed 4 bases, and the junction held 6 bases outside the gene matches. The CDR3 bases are TGTGCCAGCAGCTTCTCCGGGACTAGCGTATACAATGAGCAGTTCTTC. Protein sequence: CASSFSGTSVYNEQFF.

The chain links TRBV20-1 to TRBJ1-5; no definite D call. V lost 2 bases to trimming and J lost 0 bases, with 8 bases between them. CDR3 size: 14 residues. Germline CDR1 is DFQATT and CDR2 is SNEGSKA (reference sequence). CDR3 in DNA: TGCAGTGCTAGACCACAGTATAGCAATCAGCCCCAGCATTTT. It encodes CSARPQYSNQPQHF.

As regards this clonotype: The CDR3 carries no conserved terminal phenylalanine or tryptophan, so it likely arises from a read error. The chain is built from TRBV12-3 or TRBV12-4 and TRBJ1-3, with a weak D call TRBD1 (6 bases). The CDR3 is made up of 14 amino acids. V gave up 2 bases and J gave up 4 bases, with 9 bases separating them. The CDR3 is CASSLRGTGNTIYS. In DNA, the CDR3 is TGTGCCAGCAGTTTAAGGGGGACGGGAAACACCATATATTCT.

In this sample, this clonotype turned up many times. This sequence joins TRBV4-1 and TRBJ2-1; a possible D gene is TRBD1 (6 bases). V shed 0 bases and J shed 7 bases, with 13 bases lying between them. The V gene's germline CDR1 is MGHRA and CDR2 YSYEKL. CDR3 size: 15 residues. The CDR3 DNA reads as TGCGCCAGCAGCCAAGAATCTAGAGGGGGTAATGAGCAGTTCTTC. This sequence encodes CASSQESRGGNEQFF.

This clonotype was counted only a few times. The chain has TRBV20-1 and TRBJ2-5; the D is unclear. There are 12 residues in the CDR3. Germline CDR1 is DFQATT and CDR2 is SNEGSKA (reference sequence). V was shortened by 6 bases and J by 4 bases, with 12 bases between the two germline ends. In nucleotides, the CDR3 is TGCAGTGCCCCCGCCCCGGGAGAGACCCAGTACTTC. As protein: CSAPAPGETQYF.

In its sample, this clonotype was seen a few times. CDR3 coding DNA: TGTGCCAGCACCTCTTATCGGGGGTACAATGAGCAGTTCTTC. Protein sequence: CASTSYRGYNEQFF. The chain has TRBV7-2 and TRBJ2-1, with D perhaps matching TRBD2 (6 bases). The CDR3 covers 14 residues. Per germline, CDR1 SGHTA and CDR2 FQGNSA. The ends were cut back, 7 bases at V and 4 bases at J, with 14 bases in the middle. The full variable domain, in which reference TRBV7-2 and TRBJ2-1 provide the parts outside the CDR3, is GAGVSQSPSNKVTEKGKDVELRCDPISGHTALYWYRQSLGQGLEFLIYFQGNSAPDKSGLPSDRFSAERTGGSVSTLTIQRTQQEDSAVYLCASTSYRGYNEQFFGPGTRLTVL.

The CDR3: CASSLLQGTADTQYF. The CDR3 DNA follows: TGTGCCAGCAGCCTATTGCAGGGTACGGCGGATACGCAGTATTTT. The chain uses TRBV27 and TRBJ2-3, with D possibly TRBD1 on 5 matching bases. Trimming stripped 6 bases from V and 6 bases from J, with 19 bases between. In germline, CDR1 is MNHEY, CDR2 SMNVEV (reference sequence). The CDR3 covers 15 residues.

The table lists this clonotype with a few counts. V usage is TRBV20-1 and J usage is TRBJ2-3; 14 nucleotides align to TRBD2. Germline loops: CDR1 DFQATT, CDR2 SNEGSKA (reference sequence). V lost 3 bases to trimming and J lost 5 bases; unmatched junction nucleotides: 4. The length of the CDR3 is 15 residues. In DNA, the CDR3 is TGCAGTGCTAGCTGGGGACTAGCGGGAGTAGATACGCAGTATTTT. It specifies CSASWGLAGVDTQYF.

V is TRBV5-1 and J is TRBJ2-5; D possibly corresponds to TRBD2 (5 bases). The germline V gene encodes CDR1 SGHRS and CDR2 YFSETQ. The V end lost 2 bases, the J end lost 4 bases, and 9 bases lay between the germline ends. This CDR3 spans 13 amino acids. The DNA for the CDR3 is TGCGCCAGCAGCTTCGGACTCGTAGAGACCCAGTACTTC. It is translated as CASSFGLVETQYF.

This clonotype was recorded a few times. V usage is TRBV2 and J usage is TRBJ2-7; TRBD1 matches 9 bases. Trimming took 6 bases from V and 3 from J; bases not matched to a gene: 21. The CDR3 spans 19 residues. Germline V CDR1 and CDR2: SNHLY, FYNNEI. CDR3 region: CASRYPRDRVHLRSYEQYF. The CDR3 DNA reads TGTGCCAGCAGGTACCCCCGGGACAGGGTCCACTTGAGAAGCTACGAGCAGTACTTC.

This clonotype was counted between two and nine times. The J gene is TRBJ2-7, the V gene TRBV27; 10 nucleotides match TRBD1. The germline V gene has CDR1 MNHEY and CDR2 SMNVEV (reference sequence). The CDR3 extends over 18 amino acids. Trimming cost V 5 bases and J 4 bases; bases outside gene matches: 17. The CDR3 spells CASSPRTGGWSRSYEQYF. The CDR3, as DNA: TGTGCCAGCAGTCCCCGGACAGGGGGTTGGTCTAGGTCATACGAGCAGTACTTC.

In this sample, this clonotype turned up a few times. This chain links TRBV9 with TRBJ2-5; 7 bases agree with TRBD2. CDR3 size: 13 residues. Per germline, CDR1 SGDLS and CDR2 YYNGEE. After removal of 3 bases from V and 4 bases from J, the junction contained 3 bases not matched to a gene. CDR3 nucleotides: TGTGCCAGCAGCGAGTCTAGCGGAGAGACCCAGTACTTC. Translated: CASSESSGETQYF.